The sequence of this TCR beta chain was determined in a study of T cell changes during pregnancy in multiple sclerosis. Generated by immunoSEQ multiplex PCR, the TCRdb table keeps only in-frame clones and is missing some. The repertoire holds approximately 88,000 clones, with around 94% as singletons. J lost 7 bases, V lost 7 bases, and 15 bases had no gene match. The CDR3 loop spans 16 amino acids. CDR1 is SQVTM, CDR2 ANQGSEA, per germline. This clone was seen only once. This chain connects TRBV29-1 to TRBJ2-3, with TRBD1 matching 12 bases. The receptor was isolated from a female donor with multiple sclerosis, enrolled in a pregnancy study. Material: peripheral blood, obtained in the first trimester of pregnancy. The CDR3 reads CSAHLEGQGALNTQYF. The CDR3, as DNA: TGCAGCGCCCACCTGGAGGGACAGGGGGCATTGAATACGCAGTATTTT.